This is a list of T cell receptor beta chains from one sample in a study of CD8+ T cells in alopecia areata. Clones were sequenced by immunoSEQ multiplex PCR, and TCRdb holds only the in-frame ones, with some missing. The sample has about 150,000 clones, about 54% seen once. The sample comprised CD4+ T cells sorted from blood. All receptors come from a human donor in good health. Each CDR3 is given with its conserved first and last residue. A D gene is named only where the DNA matches it firmly. Clone size is given for some rows only: seen once, a few or many times, or a class if the clone is expanded.

>TRBJ2-7|TRBV9|NA|NA
CASSPRAGGYEQYF
>TRBJ2-3|TRBV29-1|NA|NA
CSVGPGVTDTQYF
>TRBJ2-3|TRBV29-1|TRBD2|NA
CSVEDPLLAGIDTQYF
>TRBJ2-4|TRBV19|NA|NA
CASKGIWNIQYF
>TRBJ1-5|TRBV4-2|NA|NA
CASSQGGDSDQPQHF
>TRBJ2-3|TRBV5-1|NA|NA
CASSLEPMDTQYF
>TRBJ2-3|TRBV7-2|NA|NA
CASSSRGADTQYF
>TRBJ2-3|TRBV2|NA|few
CASSAEGLATDTQYF
>TRBJ2-1|TRBV7-8|TRBD2|few
CASSFVAGGPTDEQFF
>TRBJ2-7|TRBV5-6|NA|NA
CASSLKESYEQYF
>TRBJ2-7|TRBV6-5|NA|NA
CASSYLLEQYF
>TRBJ1-4|TRBV4-1|NA|NA
CASSSQGTTNEKLFF
>TRBJ2-7|TRBV28|TRBD1|NA
CASSPPGQGSGEQYF
>TRBJ2-5|TRBV19|TRBD2|many
CASSWTSGTKTQYF
>TRBJ2-1|TRBV29-1|TRBD2|NA
CSVDSPWGLASSSYNEQFF
>TRBJ1-1|TRBV30|NA|NA
CAWSEPEAFF
>TRBJ2-7|TRBV29-1|NA|NA
CSVRQGPYEQYF
>TRBJ2-1|TRBV30|TRBD2|NA
CAWSVPSGRFNEQFF
>TRBJ2-5|TRBV29-1|NA|few
CSVGPQETQYF
>TRBJ2-3|TRBV29-1|NA|NA
CSVGEGSTDTQYF
>TRBJ2-2|TRBV5-6|NA|many
CASSLESGNTGELFF
>TRBJ2-1|TRBV29-1|NA|NA
CSVDLGAGFNNEQFF
>TRBJ1-1|TRBV15|NA|NA
CATSRDVWGVFTEAFF
>TRBJ1-5|TRBV5-1|TRBD1|NA
CASSPTGGRSNQPQHF
>TRBJ2-2|TRBV29-1|NA|NA
CSVGDTGELFF
>TRBJ1-2|TRBV9|NA|few
CASSPGTGGYTF
>TRBJ1-1|TRBV29-1|NA|NA
CSSGRQNTEAFF
>TRBJ1-2|TRBV29-1|NA|NA
CSVEDHQGTYGYTF
>TRBJ1-2|TRBV29-1|NA|NA
CSVDYRATSNYGYTF
>TRBJ1-1|TRBV7-2|NA|NA
CASSLEARPNTEAFF
>TRBJ2-7|TRBV28|NA|NA
CASRGVYEQYF
>TRBJ1-1|TRBV29-1|NA|few
CSGGRGSTEAFF
>TRBJ2-7|TRBV29-1|NA|few
CSVEDSAYEQYF
>TRBJ2-2|TRBV5-1|TRBD2|few
CASSVTGLAVTTGELFF
>TRBJ2-5|TRBV6-5|NA|NA
CASSKSGEGTQYF
>TRBJ2-4|TRBV6-1|TRBD1|NA
CASSVGGGEKNIQYF
>TRBJ2-3|TRBV29-1|NA|NA
CSVGLVSSTDTQYF
>TRBJ1-1|TRBV5-4|TRBD1|few
CASSMGQTNTEAFF